A single T cell receptor (beta chain) is shown here with its context. This sample was included in a study of blood T cell repertoires in COVID-19. Whole-study context: The samples span acute and convalescent COVID-19 from the United States, Italy and Spain. In each case, the material was cDNA or gDNA derived from T cells, B-cell-depleted T cells, or PBMCs.

This CDR3 region has 14 residues. Trimming cost V 2 bases and J 7 bases; bases outside gene matches: 7. The germline V gene encodes CDR1 MDHEN and CDR2 SYDVKM. Original processing notes: Scientists estimated how many nucleated cells there were by amplifying reference gene primers. TCRdb's table, derived via immunoSEQ multiplex PCR, lists solely in-frame clones and lacks some. V and J calls plus clone size are reproduced from that table; the DNA served to infer D and trimming. The sample includes approximately 63,000 clones, roughly three quarters seen only once; the top ten take roughly half. The V gene is TRBV28, the J gene TRBJ1-2; 7 bases map to TRBD1. The source is a woman aged 80 or over with acute or convalescent COVID-19. Sequenced: peripheral blood. The CDR3 protein is CASSLEGALGGYTF. DNA of the CDR3: TGTGCCAGCAGTTTAGAGGGGGCGCTGGGTGGCTACACCTTC.